This TCR beta chain is from a study of OX40 agonist ivuxolimab in advanced cancers. Findings and caveats of the study: At 0.1-3.0 mg/kg, partial responders had clonal expansion among the lowest observed.

Measured with immunoSEQ multiplex PCR; TCRdb has only the in-frame clones, and not every one. The sample yields about 40,000 clones, about 83% seen once. A remark on this clone: The target antigen is unknown.

The clonotype comes from an adult with an advanced solid tumor such as melanoma, head and neck, liver or kidney cancer. This specimen consisted of CD4+ or CD8+ T cells sorted from blood, obtained in a trial of the OX40 agonist ivuxolimab.

The CDR3 sequence is CASSPQRGSYNEQFF. CDR3 coding DNA: TGTGCCAGCAGCCCCCAGCGGGGGTCCTACAATGAGCAGTTCTTC. The V gene is TRBV11-3, the J gene TRBJ2-1; 8 nucleotides line up with TRBD2. V lost 5 bases and J lost 1; bases outside the gene matches: 4. Germline values: CDR1 SGHNT, CDR2 YENEEA. This CDR3 has 15 amino acids.